The 8 T cell receptor beta chains given below trace back to one sample, sequenced in a study of blood T cell repertoires in COVID-19 (dated by TCRdb to 2020 to 2022). The method behind the library was the immunoSEQ multiplex PCR assay. TCRdb limited this immuneACCESS table to in-frame rearrangements with V and J called. A share of clones is missing; checked studies link under half to unresolved V genes, and the rest is unexplained. This sample holds 130,000 or so clones; more than 70% were observed only once. The ten largest clones take up approximately 8.2% of the sample. The specimen sequenced was peripheral blood. These receptors all stem from a woman aged 60-70 years with acute or convalescent COVID-19.

This clone was detected only a few times. The chain is built from TRBV6-2 or TRBV6-3 and TRBJ1-2; D is perhaps TRBD1 (5 bases). V gave up 2 bases and J gave up 6 bases, with 10 bases separating them. CDR1 and CDR2 from the germline V gene are MNHEY and SVGEGT. The CDR3 totals 13 residues. This CDR3 is CASSYRGGDGYTF. In DNA form, the CDR3 reads TGTGCCAGCAGTTACAGGGGTGGAGATGGCTACACCTTC.

The V call is TRBV5-1, the J call TRBJ1-2, with D perhaps matching TRBD1 (6 bases). The CDR3 length is 15 residues. Trimming shortened V by 4 bases and J by 0 bases, and 13 bases separated the two germline ends. Germline assignment: CDR1 SGHRS and CDR2 YFSETQ. This chain's CDR3 is CASSTGQRANYGYTF. The CDR3 bases are TGCGCCAGCAGCACCGGACAGAGAGCTAACTATGGCTACACCTTC.

The chain carries TRBV7-2 and TRBJ1-3; maybe TRBD1 (5 bases). The CDR3 length is 17 residues. In germline, CDR1 is SGHTA, CDR2 FQGNSA. The V and J ends lost 5 bases and 0 bases respectively, with 17 bases between them. This CDR3 is CASSVGGRVSSGNTIYF. CDR3 coding DNA: TGTGCCAGCAGCGTTGGCGGCAGGGTCAGCTCTGGAAACACCATATATTTT. Full variable domain (remainder filled in from reference TRBV7-2 and TRBJ1-3): GAGVSQSPSNKVTEKGKDVELRCDPISGHTALYWYRQSLGQGLEFLIYFQGNSAPDKSGLPSDRFSAERTGGSVSTLTIQRTQQEDSAVYLCASSVGGRVSSGNTIYFGEGSWLTVV.

In its sample, this clone was seen a few times. This chain connects TRBV24-1 to TRBJ1-2, with 7 bases fitting TRBD1. The CDR3 loop spans 13 amino acids. J was trimmed by 6 bases and V by 5 bases; bases with no gene match: 5. From germline, CDR1 is KGHDR and CDR2 SFDVKD. The CDR3 here is CATSARTGDGYTF. In nucleotides, the CDR3 is TGTGCCACCAGTGCACGGACAGGCGATGGCTACACCTTC.

This clone was detected a few times. This CDR3 reads CASSLTRDRVDRQYF. DNA of the CDR3: TGTGCCAGCAGCTTAACGCGGGACAGGGTGGATCGGCAGTACTTC. The rearrangement uses TRBV7-8 and TRBJ2-7; TRBD1 matches at 9 bases. CDR3 size: 15 residues. The germline V gene has CDR1 SGHVS and CDR2 FQNEAQ. V dropped 2 bases and J dropped 9; count of bases not matched to a gene: 11.

CDR3: CAWSGAGGGNTIYF. DNA for the CDR3: TGTGCCTGGAGTGGGGCTGGGGGCGGAAACACCATATATTTT. This chain joins TRBV30 and TRBJ1-3; maybe TRBD1 (6 bases). This CDR3 comprises 14 residues. The germline gives CDR1 GTSNPN, CDR2 SVGIG (reference sequence). Deletions cut 1 base from V and 4 bases from J, with 11 bases between.

The V call is TRBV6-1, the J call TRBJ1-1, with a possible D match to TRBD1 (5 bases). V dropped 3 bases and J dropped 6 bases, with 17 bases sitting between them. Per the germline V gene, CDR1 is MNHNS and CDR2 is SASEGT. This CDR3 contains 15 residues. Here the CDR3 DNA reads TGTGCCAGCAGTGAGACCCCGGGAGGGACTTCTGAAGCTTTCTTT. This translates into CASSETPGGTSEAFF.

The chain carries TRBV12-5 and TRBJ1-4, with 7 bases lining up with TRBD1. The CDR3 is made up of 16 amino acids. CDR1 LGHNT and CDR2 FRNRAP come from the germline V gene. J was trimmed by 7 bases and V by 2 bases; bases with no gene match: 10. CDR3 DNA: TGTGCTAGTGGTTTGAACGGAGACAGGGTAGGTGAAAAACTGTTTTTT. It is translated as CASGLNGDRVGEKLFF.